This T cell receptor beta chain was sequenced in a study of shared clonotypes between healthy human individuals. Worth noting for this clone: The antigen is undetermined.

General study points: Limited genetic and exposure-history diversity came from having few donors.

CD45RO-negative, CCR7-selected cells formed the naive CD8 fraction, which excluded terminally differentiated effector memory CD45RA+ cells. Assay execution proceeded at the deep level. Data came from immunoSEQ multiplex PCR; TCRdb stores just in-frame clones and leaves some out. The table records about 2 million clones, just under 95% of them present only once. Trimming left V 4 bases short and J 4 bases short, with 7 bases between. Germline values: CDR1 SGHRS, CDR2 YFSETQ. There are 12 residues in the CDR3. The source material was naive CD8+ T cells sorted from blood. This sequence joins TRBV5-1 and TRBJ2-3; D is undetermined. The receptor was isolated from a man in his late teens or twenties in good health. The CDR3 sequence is CASSKSPDTQYF. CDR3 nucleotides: TGCGCCAGCAGCAAGTCACCAGATACGCAGTATTTT.